This TCR beta chain originates from a study of cytomegalovirus exposure and HLA in healthy donors. The CDR3 is 13 amino acids. Between the trimmed V and J ends, which lost 6 bases and 4 bases, there was a span of 12 bases. Germline CDR1 MNHNS, CDR2 SASEGT. Vbeta (60) and Jbeta (13) primers were used in the PCR. Repertoires were generated with immunoSEQ multiplex PCR, while TCRdb's copy carries only in-frame clones and drops some. In the table there are about 180,000 clones, about 75% of which are singletons. The receptor comes from a female donor in good health and CMV-seronegative. The chain combines TRBV6-1 with TRBJ1-1; D is unresolved. The sequenced sample was PBMCs. CDR3 sequence: CASRGSGGTEAFF. DNA of the CDR3: TGTGCCAGCAGGGGTTCGGGTGGCACTGAAGCTTTCTTT.